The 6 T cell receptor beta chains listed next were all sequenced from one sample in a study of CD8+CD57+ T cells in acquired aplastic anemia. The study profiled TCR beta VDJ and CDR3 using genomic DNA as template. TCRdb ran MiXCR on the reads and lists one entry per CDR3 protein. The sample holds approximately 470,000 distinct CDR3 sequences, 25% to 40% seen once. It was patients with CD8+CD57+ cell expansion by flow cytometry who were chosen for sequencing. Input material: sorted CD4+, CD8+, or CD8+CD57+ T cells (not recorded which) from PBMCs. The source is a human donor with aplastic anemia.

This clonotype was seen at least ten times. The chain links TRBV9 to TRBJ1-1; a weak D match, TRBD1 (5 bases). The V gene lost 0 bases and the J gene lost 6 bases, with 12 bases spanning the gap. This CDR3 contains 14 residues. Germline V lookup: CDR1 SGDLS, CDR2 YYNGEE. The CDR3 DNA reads TGTGCCAGCAGCGTAGGTCTCAGGGAATCTGAAGCTTTCTTT. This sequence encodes CASSVGLRESEAFF. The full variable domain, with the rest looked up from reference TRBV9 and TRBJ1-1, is DSGVTQTPKHLITATGQRVTLRCSPRSGDLSVYWYQQSLDQGLQFLIQYYNGEERAKGNILERFSAQQFPDLHSELNLSSLELGDSALYFCASSVGLRESEAFFGQGTRLTVV.

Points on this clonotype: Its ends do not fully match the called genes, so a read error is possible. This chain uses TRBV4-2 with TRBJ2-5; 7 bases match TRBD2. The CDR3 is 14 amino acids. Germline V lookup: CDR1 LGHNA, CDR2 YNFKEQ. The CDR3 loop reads CASSQGVAGETQCF. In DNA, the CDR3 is TGTGCCAGCAGCCAAGGGGTTGCGGGAGAGACCCAGTGCTTC.

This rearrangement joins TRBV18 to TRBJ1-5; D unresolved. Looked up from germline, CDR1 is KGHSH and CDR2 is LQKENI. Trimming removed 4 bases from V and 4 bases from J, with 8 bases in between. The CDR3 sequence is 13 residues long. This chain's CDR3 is CASSRQVNQPQHF. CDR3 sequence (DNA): TGTGCCAGCTCACGCCAGGTTAATCAGCCCCAGCATTTT.

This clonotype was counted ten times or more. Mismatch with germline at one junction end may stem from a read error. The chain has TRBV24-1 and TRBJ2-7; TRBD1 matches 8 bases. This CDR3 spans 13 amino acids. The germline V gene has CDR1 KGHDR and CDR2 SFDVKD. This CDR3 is CASSEQGVHEQYF. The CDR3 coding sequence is TGTGCCAGCAGTGAACAGGGGGTGCACGAGCAGTACTTC.

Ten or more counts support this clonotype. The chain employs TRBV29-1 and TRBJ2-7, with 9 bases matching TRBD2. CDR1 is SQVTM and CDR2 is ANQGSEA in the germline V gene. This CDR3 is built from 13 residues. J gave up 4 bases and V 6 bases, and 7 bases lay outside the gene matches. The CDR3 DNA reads TGCAGCGTGGGGGGGGCGGGAGGGTACGAGCAGTACTTC. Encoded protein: CSVGGAGGYEQYF.

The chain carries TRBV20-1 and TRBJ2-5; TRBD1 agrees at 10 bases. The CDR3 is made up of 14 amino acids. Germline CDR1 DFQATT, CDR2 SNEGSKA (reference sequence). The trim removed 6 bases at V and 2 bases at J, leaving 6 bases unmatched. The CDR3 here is CSAPGTGEQETQYF. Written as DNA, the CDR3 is TGCAGTGCCCCCGGGACAGGGGAACAAGAGACCCAGTACTTC.